Each of the 18 T cell receptor beta chains below was sequenced from the same sample in a study of monozygotic twins with inflammatory bowel disease. TCRdb re-analyzed the 5' RACE reads; it lists each CDR3 protein once, without DNA. The sample holds approximately 200,000 distinct CDR3 sequences. What was sequenced was blood. Receptors were obtained from a human donor with ulcerative colitis or Crohn's disease, or a healthy co-twin of an affected twin (not recorded which).

This chain connects TRBV27 to TRBJ2-7; TCRdb selects TRBD2, and the lack of DNA leaves this call unchecked. This CDR3 is built from 18 residues. CDR1 is MNHEY and CDR2 is SMNVEV in the germline V gene (reference sequence). The CDR3 region is CASSSLTAGTSGAYEQYF.

The rearrangement uses TRBV29-1 and TRBJ1-1. Germline V CDR1 and CDR2: SQVTM, ANQGSEA. The CDR3 sequence is 13 residues long. The CDR3 is CSVQERWNTEAFF.

The rearrangement links TRBV3-1 to TRBJ2-7; TCRdb returns TRBD2, unconfirmable since there is no DNA. Germline V CDR1 and CDR2: LGHDT, YNNKEL (reference sequence). This CDR3 has 17 residues. CDR3 residues: CASSQGLAGPLRDEQYF.

This chain connects TRBV20-1 to TRBJ2-7; absent DNA, TCRdb's TRBD1 call cannot be checked. The CDR3 sequence is 14 residues long. The germline gives CDR1 DFQATT, CDR2 SNEGSKA (reference sequence). The CDR3 spells CSAKGKGSSYEQYF.

This chain uses TRBV6-5 with TRBJ1-1; TCRdb outputs TRBD1, but without DNA this stays unchecked. Germline values: CDR1 MNHEY, CDR2 SVGAGI. CDR3 length equals 14 residues. The CDR3 loop reads CASRLGQLNTEAFF.

The rearrangement joins TRBV5-6 to TRBJ1-5; TCRdb indicates TRBD1, and absent DNA this call remains unverified. The V gene's germline CDR1 is SGHDT and CDR2 YYEEEE. The CDR3 spans 17 residues. CDR3 in amino acids: CASSRMVTEGSNQPQHF.

The chain links TRBV7-2 to TRBJ2-7; TCRdb outputs TRBD2, but without DNA this stays unchecked. This CDR3 region has 14 residues. Germline V CDR1 and CDR2: SGHTA, FQGNSA. CDR3 in amino acids: CASSLVAAAYEQYF.

The genes are TRBV5-8 and TRBJ1-4; TCRdb outputs TRBD1, but without DNA this stays unchecked. The CDR3 extends over 17 amino acids. Germline V gene lookup returns CDR1 SGHTS and CDR2 YDEGEE. The CDR3 is CASSLFSKRGDTEKLFF.

The gene calls are TRBV28 and TRBJ2-7. This CDR3 is built from 15 residues. The germline V gene encodes CDR1 MDHEN and CDR2 SYDVKM. This chain's CDR3 is CASSLIRMASYEQYF.

The chain is built from TRBV9 and TRBJ1-3. The CDR3 consists of 16 residues. Germline-derived CDR1 and CDR2 are SGDLS and YYNGEE. The CDR3 loop reads CASSERDSYSGNTIYF.

This chain joins TRBV7-6 and TRBJ2-5. The CDR3 has 16 residues. Germline CDR1 and CDR2: SGHVS and FNYEAQ. CDR3: CASSLESSLNQETQYF.

V is TRBV18 and J is TRBJ1-2; with no DNA, the TCRdb D assignment of TRBD1 cannot be verified. The CDR3 spans 14 residues. The germline V gene encodes CDR1 KGHSH and CDR2 LQKENI. The CDR3 reads CASSPPRDRAGYTF.

The chain uses TRBV5-4 and TRBJ2-3. The germline CDR1 and CDR2 sequences are SGHNT and YYREEE (reference sequence). The CDR3 loop spans 13 amino acids. CDR3 in amino acids: CASSLGLSDTQYF. Based on the CDR3 plus reference TRBV5-4 and TRBJ2-3, the full variable domain is ETGVTQSPTHLIKTRGQQVTLRCSSQSGHNTVSWYQQALGQGPQFIFQYYREEENGRGNFPPRFSGLQFPNYSSELNVNALELDDSALYLCASSLGLSDTQYFGPGTRLTVL.

This chain links TRBV7-2 with TRBJ1-1; the TRBD1 assignment by TCRdb is unverifiable without DNA. Germline values: CDR1 SGHTA, CDR2 FQGNSA. The length of the CDR3 is 13 residues. CDR3 sequence: CASSLGTGYEAFF.

The V and J genes are TRBV10-3 and TRBJ2-7. The CDR3 length is 13 residues. The germline CDR1 and CDR2 sequences are ENHRY and SYGVKD. The CDR3 is CAISEPSSYEQYF.

The rearrangement uses TRBV27 and TRBJ2-3; the TRBD2 assignment by TCRdb is unverifiable without DNA. CDR1 and CDR2 (germline): MNHEY, SMNVEV (reference sequence). CDR3 length: 16 amino acids. CDR3 in amino acids: CASSSSRGMGADTQYF.

The chain is built from TRBV7-9 and TRBJ2-1; TCRdb returns TRBD2, unconfirmable since there is no DNA. This CDR3 comprises 15 residues. CDR1 is SEHNR and CDR2 is FQNEAQ in the germline V gene (reference sequence). CDR3 sequence reads: CASTKAGGSYNEQFF.

The rearrangement uses TRBV29-1 and TRBJ2-7. The CDR3 consists of 11 residues. Germline values: CDR1 SQVTM, CDR2 ANQGSEA. The CDR3 here is CSVVELDEQYF.